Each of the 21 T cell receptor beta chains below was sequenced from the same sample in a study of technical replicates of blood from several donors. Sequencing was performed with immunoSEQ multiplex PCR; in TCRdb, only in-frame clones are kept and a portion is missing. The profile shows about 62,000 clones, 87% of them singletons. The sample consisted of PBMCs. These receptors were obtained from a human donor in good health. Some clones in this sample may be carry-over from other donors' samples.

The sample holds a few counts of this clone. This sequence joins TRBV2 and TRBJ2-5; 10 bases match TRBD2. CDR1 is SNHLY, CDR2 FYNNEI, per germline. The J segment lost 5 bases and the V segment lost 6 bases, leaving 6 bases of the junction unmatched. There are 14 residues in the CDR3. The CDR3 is CASSPAGGRETQYF. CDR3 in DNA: TGTGCCAGCAGCCCAGCGGGGGGGCGCGAGACCCAGTACTTC.

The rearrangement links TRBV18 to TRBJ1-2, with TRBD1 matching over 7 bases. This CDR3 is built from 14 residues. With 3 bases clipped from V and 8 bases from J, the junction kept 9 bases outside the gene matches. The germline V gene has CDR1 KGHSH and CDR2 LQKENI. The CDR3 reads CASSPTAQGEGYTF. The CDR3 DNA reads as TGTGCCAGCTCACCTACGGCCCAGGGGGAAGGCTACACCTTC.

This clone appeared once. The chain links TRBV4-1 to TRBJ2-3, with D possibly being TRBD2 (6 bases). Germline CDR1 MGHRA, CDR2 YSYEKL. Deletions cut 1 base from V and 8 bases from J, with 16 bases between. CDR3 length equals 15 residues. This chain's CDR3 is CASSQVAGLGSTQYF. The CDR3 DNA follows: TGCGCCAGCAGCCAAGTCGCGGGATTAGGGAGTACGCAGTATTTT.

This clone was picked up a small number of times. The CDR3 region has the DNA TGTGCCAGTAGTGCAAACGAGCAAGAGACCCAGTACTTC. It encodes CASSANEQETQYF. The V call is TRBV19, the J call TRBJ2-5, with no clear D. The CDR3 covers 13 residues. The germline CDR1 and CDR2 sequences are LNHDA and SQIVND (reference sequence). Between the trimmed V and J ends, which lost 5 bases and 2 bases, there was a span of 9 bases.

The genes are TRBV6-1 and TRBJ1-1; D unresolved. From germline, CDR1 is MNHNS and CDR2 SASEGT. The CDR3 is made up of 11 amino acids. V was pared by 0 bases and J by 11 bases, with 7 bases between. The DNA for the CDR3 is TGTGCCAGCAGTGAAGCGTTCGCGGCTTTCTTT. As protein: CASSEAFAAFF.

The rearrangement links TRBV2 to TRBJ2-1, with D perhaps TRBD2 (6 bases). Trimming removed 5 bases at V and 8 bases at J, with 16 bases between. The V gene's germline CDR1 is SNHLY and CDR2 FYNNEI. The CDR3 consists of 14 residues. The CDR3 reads CASSPGLGVDEQFF. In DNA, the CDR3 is TGTGCCAGCAGTCCGGGACTGGGGGTGGATGAGCAGTTCTTC.

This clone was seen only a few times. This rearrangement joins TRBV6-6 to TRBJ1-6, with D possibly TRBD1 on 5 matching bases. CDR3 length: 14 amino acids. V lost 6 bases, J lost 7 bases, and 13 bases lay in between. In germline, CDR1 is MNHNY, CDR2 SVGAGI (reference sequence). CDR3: CASSVGQTNSPLHF. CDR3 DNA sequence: TGTGCCAGCAGCGTTGGACAAACAAATTCACCCCTCCACTTT.

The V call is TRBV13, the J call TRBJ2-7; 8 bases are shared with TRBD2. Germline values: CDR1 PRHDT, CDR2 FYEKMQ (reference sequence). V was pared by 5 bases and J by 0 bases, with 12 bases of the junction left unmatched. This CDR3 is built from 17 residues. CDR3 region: CASSAQTSGTSSYEQYF. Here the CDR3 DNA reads TGTGCCAGCAGCGCGCAGACTTCCGGGACTAGCTCCTACGAGCAGTACTTC.

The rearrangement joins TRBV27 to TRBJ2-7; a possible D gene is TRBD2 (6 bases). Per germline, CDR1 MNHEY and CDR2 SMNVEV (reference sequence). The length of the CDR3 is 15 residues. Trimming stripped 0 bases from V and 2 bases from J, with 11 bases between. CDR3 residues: CASSLSRDFPYEQYF. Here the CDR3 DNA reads TGTGCCAGCAGTTTATCTAGGGACTTCCCCTACGAGCAGTACTTC.

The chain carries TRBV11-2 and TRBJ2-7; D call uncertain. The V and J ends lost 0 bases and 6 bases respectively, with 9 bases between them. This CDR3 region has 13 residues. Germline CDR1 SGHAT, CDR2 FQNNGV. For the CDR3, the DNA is TGTGCCAGCAGCTTAGATTCTTCGGGCGAGCAGTACTTC. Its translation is CASSLDSSGEQYF. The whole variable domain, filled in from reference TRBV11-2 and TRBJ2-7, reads EAGVAQSPRYKIIEKRQSVAFWCNPISGHATLYWYQQILGQGPKLLIQFQNNGVVDDSQLPKDRFSAERLKGVDSTLKIQPAKLEDSAVYLCASSLDSSGEQYFGPGTRLTVT.

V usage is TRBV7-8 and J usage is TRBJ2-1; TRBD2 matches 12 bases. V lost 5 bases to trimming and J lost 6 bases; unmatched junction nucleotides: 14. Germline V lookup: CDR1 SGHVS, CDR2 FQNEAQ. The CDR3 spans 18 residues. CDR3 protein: CASSQGETSGSFRNEQFF. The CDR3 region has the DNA TGTGCCAGCAGCCAGGGGGAGACTAGCGGGAGTTTTCGCAATGAGCAGTTCTTC.

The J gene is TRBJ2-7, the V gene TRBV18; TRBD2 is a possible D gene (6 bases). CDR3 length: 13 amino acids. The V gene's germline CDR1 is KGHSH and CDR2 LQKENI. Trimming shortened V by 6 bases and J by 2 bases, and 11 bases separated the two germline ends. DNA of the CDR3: TGTGCCAGCTCGCCCGGGGGTCCCTACGAGCAGTACTTC. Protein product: CASSPGGPYEQYF.

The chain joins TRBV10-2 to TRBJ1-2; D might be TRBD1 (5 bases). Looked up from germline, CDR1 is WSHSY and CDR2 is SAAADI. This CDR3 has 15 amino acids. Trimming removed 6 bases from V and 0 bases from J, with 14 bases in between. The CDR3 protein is CASRGGRRTNYGYTF. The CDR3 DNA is TGCGCCAGCAGGGGGGGACGGCGTACTAACTATGGCTACACCTTC.

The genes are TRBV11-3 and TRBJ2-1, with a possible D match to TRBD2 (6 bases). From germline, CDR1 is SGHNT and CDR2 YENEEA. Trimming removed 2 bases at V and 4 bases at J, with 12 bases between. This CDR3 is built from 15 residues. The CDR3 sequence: CASSLRETEYNEQFF. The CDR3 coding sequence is TGTGCCAGCAGCTTACGGGAGACTGAATACAATGAGCAGTTCTTC.

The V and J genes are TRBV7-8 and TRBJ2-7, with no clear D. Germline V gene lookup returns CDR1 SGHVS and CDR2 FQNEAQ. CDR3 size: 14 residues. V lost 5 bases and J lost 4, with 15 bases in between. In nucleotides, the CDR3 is TGTGCCAGCAGCCTGAACGTGGGCGAGTACGAGCAGTACTTC. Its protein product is CASSLNVGEYEQYF.

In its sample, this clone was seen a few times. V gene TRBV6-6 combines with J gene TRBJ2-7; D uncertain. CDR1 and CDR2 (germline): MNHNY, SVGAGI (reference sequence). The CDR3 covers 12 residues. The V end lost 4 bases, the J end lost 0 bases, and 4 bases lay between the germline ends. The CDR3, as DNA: TGTGCCAGCAGTTCGAGCTCCTACGAGCAGTACTTC. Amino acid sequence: CASSSSSYEQYF.

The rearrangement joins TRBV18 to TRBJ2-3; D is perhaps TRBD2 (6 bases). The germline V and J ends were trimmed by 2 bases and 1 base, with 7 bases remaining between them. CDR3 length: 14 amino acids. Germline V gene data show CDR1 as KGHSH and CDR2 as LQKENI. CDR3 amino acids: CASSPGGGTDTQYF. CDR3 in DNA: TGTGCCAGCTCACCAGGCGGGGGCACAGATACGCAGTATTTT. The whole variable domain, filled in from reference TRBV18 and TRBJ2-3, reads NAGVMQNPRHLVRRRGQEARLRCSPMKGHSHVYWYRQLPEEGLKFMVYLQKENIIDESGMPKERFSAEFPKEGPSILRIQQVVRGDSAAYFCASSPGGGTDTQYFGPGTRLTVL.

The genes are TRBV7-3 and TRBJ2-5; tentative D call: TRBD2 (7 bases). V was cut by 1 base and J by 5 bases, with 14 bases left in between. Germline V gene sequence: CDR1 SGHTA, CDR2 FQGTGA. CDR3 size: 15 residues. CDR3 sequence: CASSLRGGRDETQYF. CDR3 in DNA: TGTGCCAGCAGCTTAAGGGGGGGCCGGGATGAGACCCAGTACTTC.

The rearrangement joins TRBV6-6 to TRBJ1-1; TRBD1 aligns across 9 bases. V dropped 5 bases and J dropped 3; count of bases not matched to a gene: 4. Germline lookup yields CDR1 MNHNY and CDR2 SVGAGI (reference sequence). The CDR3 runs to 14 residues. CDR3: CASSLGQGDTEAFF. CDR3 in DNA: TGTGCCAGCAGTCTGGGACAGGGAGACACTGAAGCTTTCTTT.

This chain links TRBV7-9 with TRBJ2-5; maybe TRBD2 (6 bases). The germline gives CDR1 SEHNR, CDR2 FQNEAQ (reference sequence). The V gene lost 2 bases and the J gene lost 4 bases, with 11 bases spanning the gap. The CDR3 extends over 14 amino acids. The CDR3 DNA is TGTGCCAGCAGCTTACGGGACTTCCGAGAGACCCAGTACTTC. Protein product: CASSLRDFRETQYF.

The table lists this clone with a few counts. The CDR3 DNA is TGTGCCAGCAGTGAAGTAGGGGGTGTGGGGTCAGATACGCAGTATTTT. It encodes CASSEVGGVGSDTQYF. The chain joins TRBV6-1 to TRBJ2-3; maybe TRBD1 (6 bases). Germline lookup yields CDR1 MNHNS and CDR2 SASEGT. This CDR3 comprises 16 residues. Trimming took 1 base from V and 4 from J, leaving 15 bases between them.